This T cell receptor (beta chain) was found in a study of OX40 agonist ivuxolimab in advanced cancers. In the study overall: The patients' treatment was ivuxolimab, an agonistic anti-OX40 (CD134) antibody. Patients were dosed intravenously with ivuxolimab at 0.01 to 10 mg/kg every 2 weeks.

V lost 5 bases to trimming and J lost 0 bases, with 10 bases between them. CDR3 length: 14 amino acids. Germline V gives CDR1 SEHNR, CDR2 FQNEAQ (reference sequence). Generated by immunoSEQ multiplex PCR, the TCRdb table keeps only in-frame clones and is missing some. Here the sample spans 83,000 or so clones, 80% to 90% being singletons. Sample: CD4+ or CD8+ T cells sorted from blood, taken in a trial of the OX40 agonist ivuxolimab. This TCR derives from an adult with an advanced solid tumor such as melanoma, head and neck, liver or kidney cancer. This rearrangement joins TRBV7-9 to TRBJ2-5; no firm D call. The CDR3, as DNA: TGTGCCAGCAGCAGTACAGAGTACCAAGAGACCCAGTACTTC. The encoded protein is CASSSTEYQETQYF.